The entry below gives a single TCR beta chain sequence along with its context. Its antigen is unknown. The CDR3 loop spans 13 amino acids. CDR1 SGHRS and CDR2 YFSETQ come from the germline V gene. The data were taken from a study of CXCR3-negative and CXCR3-positive naive CD8 T cells. The authors made the TRB cDNA libraries by 5' RACE using UMI labels. Following a re-call of the 5' RACE reads, TCRdb has one entry per CDR3 protein and lacks DNA. Its clone listing holds roughly 70,000 distinct CDR3 sequences. Points from the study as a whole: TRBV-TRBJ usage was alike in naive CXCR3-negative and CXCR3-positive cells but differed in memory cells. Similar levels of surface CD5 were seen between naive subsets; TCR strength was inferred from TRB CDR3 properties.

V usage is TRBV5-1 and J usage is TRBJ1-1; the TRBD1 assignment by TCRdb is unverifiable without DNA. The clonotype originates from a human donor in good health. Some clones in this sample may be carry-over from other donors' samples. The sequenced sample was naive CXCR3- CD8+ T cells from blood. Subset: CD45RO-CCR7+CD27+CD95- naive CD8+ T cells lacking CXCR3 (TNR3-). The CDR3 spells CASSLVGDTEAFF.